Given below is one T cell receptor (beta chain) in context. Its specificity is unknown. The entry originates in a study of radiation and T cells in renal cell carcinoma. The data were produced by immunoSEQ multiplex PCR, yet TCRdb's version contains in-frame clones alone and is incomplete. The data hold about 130,000 clones, with 81% observed a single time. Sample time point: blood 2 weeks post-SBRT. This sample's treatment: 15 Gy SBRT to primary tumor, nephrectomy 4 weeks later. Serial blood draws occurred at baseline and 2 and 4 weeks post-SBRT. The patient's renal cell carcinoma had clear cell pathology. General study results and limits: Top tumor clonotypes rose in blood 2 weeks post-radiation, then contracted.

J was trimmed by 8 bases and V by 4 bases; bases with no gene match: 16. The germline V gene encodes CDR1 GTSNPN and CDR2 SVGIG (reference sequence). The CDR3 is 15 amino acids. Sequenced material: blood, taken from a patient whose treatment included radiotherapy and nephrectomy. This TCR came from a man in his fifties or sixties with renal cell carcinoma. This sequence joins TRBV30 and TRBJ1-2; 7 bases are shared with TRBD1. The CDR3 sequence: CAWTRLREGAGGYTF. CDR3 DNA sequence: TGTGCCTGGACCCGTCTACGGGAGGGGGCGGGGGGCTACACCTTC.